Below are 13 T cell receptor beta chains sequenced from a single sample in a study of chemoradiotherapy in HPV16-positive cancers. Generated by immunoSEQ multiplex PCR, the TCRdb table keeps only in-frame clones and is missing some. In the table there are around 13,000 clones, about 72% of which are singletons. This material was acquired from a patient who underwent chemoradiotherapy. The receptors come from a human donor with HPV-associated anogenital cancer.

In its sample, this clone was seen a few times. V is TRBV7-6 and J is TRBJ2-2; the D is unclear. The germline V and J ends were trimmed by 3 bases and 4 bases, with 6 bases remaining between them. Germline V gives CDR1 SGHVS, CDR2 FNYEAQ. This CDR3 is 13 amino acids long. This CDR3 is CASSFVSTGELFF. CDR3 sequence (DNA): TGTGCCAGCAGCTTTGTGTCCACCGGGGAGCTGTTTTTT.

The rearrangement links TRBV5-4 to TRBJ2-6; D remains ambiguous. Per the germline V gene, CDR1 is SGHNT and CDR2 is YYREEE (reference sequence). V gave up 0 bases and J gave up 1 base, with 5 bases separating them. This CDR3 region has 15 residues. CDR3 amino acids: CASSLASSGANVLTF. As DNA, the CDR3 is TGTGCCAGCAGCTTGGCGTCTTCTGGGGCCAACGTCCTGACTTTC.

The chain has TRBV9 and TRBJ1-1, with 7 bases fitting TRBD1. In germline, CDR1 is SGDLS, CDR2 YYNGEE. The junction had 9 bases not matched to a gene; V was cut back by 4 bases and J by 0 bases. The CDR3 loop spans 16 amino acids. CDR3 coding DNA: TGTGCCAGCAGCCCCCAGCCGACAGGGATGAACACTGAAGCTTTCTTT. The encoded protein is CASSPQPTGMNTEAFF.

The sample holds a few counts of this clone. The CDR3: CASSARIVGSPLHF. CDR3 sequence (DNA): TGTGCCAGCAGCGCGAGAATAGTAGGGTCACCCCTCCACTTT. This chain links TRBV9 with TRBJ1-6; D remains unclear. This CDR3 contains 14 residues. V lost 3 bases and J lost 10, with 14 bases in between. The germline gives CDR1 SGDLS, CDR2 YYNGEE.

The V call is TRBV6-4, the J call TRBJ2-3, with no clear D. The V gene lost 0 bases and the J gene lost 0 bases, with 7 bases spanning the gap. CDR1 MRHNA and CDR2 SNTAGT come from the germline V gene. This CDR3 comprises 15 residues. The CDR3 here is CASSDSFASTDTQYF. The CDR3 nucleotides read TGTGCCAGCAGTGACTCTTTTGCTAGCACAGATACGCAGTATTTT.

This chain links TRBV21-1 with TRBJ1-3; TRBD1, the table's D call, lacks a check against the DNA. TRBV21-1 corresponds to a pseudogene. CDR3 length: 15 amino acids. The CDR3 protein is CASSKVMTSGNTIYF. The CDR3 DNA is TGTGCCAGCAGCAAAGTTATGACATCAGGAAACACCATATATTTT.

The rearrangement joins TRBV5-1 to TRBJ1-2, with TRBD1 as a possible D gene (6 bases). The CDR3 spans 14 residues. Germline loops: CDR1 SGHRS, CDR2 YFSETQ. Trimming cost V 4 bases and J 6 bases, with 16 bases left between them. CDR3 region: CASSLGGGADGYTF. The CDR3 DNA reads TGCGCCAGCAGCCTGGGGGGGGGCGCGGATGGCTACACCTTC.

V gene TRBV5-4 combines with J gene TRBJ2-3; no reliable D call. In germline, CDR1 is SGHNT, CDR2 YYREEE (reference sequence). This CDR3 comprises 11 residues. V lost 4 bases, J lost 9 bases, and 9 bases lay in between. The CDR3, as DNA: TGTGCCAGCAGCGGCGGAAGGACGCAGTATTTT. Translating gives CASSGGRTQYF. The complete variable domain, with remaining parts taken from reference TRBV5-4 and TRBJ2-3, reads ETGVTQSPTHLIKTRGQQVTLRCSSQSGHNTVSWYQQALGQGPQFIFQYYREEENGRGNFPPRFSGLQFPNYSSELNVNALELDDSALYLCASSGGRTQYFGPGTRLTVL.

V gene TRBV4-1 combines with J gene TRBJ1-4; 7 bases map to TRBD1. There are 13 residues in the CDR3. CDR1 is MGHRA and CDR2 is YSYEKL in the germline V gene. V was pared by 6 bases and J by 8 bases, with 6 bases of the junction left unmatched. CDR3 DNA sequence: TGCGCCAGCAGTAAACGGGACAGCGAAAAACTGTTTTTT. It codes for CASSKRDSEKLFF.

This clone was observed a few times. The chain joins TRBV2 to TRBJ1-1, with 9 bases that match TRBD1. Germline CDR1 SNHLY, CDR2 FYNNEI. This CDR3 spans 15 amino acids. V shed 4 bases, J shed 3 bases, and the junction held 6 bases outside the gene matches. The CDR3 reads CASSGPTGGDTEAFF. As DNA, the CDR3 is TGTGCCAGCAGTGGCCCGACAGGGGGGGACACTGAAGCTTTCTTT.

This rearrangement joins TRBV7-9 to TRBJ2-4; 10 bases are shared with TRBD1. Germline loops: CDR1 SEHNR, CDR2 FQNEAQ (reference sequence). The trim removed 8 bases at V and 7 bases at J, leaving 5 bases unmatched. The CDR3 length is 13 residues. The CDR3 here is CASGPGQGNIQYF. As DNA, the CDR3 is TGTGCCAGCGGTCCGGGACAGGGGAACATTCAGTACTTC.

The chain uses TRBV29-1 and TRBJ2-7, with D uncertain. CDR1 and CDR2 from the germline V gene are SQVTM and ANQGSEA. This CDR3 is 11 amino acids long. V lost 2 bases and J 6 bases, leaving 8 bases between the germline ends. In nucleotides, the CDR3 is TGCAGCGTTGAAATCTGGGGCGAGCAGTACTTC. Protein: CSVEIWGEQYF.

This sequence joins TRBV6-1 and TRBJ2-1; 12 bases match TRBD2. Germline assignment: CDR1 MNHNS and CDR2 SASEGT. The trim removed 2 bases at V and 7 bases at J, leaving 12 bases unmatched. The CDR3 covers 18 residues. DNA of the CDR3: TGTGCCAGCAGTGAACTTGGACTAGCGGGAACTACCTGGAATGAGCAGTTCTTC. This encodes CASSELGLAGTTWNEQFF.